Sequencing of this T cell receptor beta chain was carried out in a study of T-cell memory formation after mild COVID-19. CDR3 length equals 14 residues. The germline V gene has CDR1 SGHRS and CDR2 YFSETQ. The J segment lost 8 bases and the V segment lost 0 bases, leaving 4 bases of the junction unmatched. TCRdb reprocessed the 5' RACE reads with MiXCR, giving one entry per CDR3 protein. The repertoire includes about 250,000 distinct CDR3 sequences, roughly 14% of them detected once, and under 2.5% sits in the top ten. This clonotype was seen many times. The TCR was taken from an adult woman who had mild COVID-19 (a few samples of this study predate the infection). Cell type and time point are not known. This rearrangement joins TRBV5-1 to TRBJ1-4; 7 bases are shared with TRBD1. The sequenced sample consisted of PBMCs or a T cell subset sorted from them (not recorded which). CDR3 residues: CASSLGTGAEKLFF. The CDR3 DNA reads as TGCGCCAGCAGCTTGGGGACAGGAGCCGAAAAACTGTTTTTT.